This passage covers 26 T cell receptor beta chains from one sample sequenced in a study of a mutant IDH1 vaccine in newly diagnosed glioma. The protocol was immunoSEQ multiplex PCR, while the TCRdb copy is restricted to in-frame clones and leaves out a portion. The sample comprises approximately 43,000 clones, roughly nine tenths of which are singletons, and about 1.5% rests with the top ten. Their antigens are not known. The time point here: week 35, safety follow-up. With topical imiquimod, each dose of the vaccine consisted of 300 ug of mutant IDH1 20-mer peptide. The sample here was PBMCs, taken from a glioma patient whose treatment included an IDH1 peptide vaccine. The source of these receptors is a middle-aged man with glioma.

This CDR3 reads CASRRGRERTEAFF. CDR3 in DNA: TGTGCCAGCAGACGGGGCCGGGAGAGGACTGAAGCTTTCTTT. The chain is built from TRBV7-2 and TRBJ1-1; a weak D match, TRBD1 (5 bases). With 6 bases removed from V and 5 bases from J, the gap between germline ends came to 16 bases. Germline CDR1 reads SGHTA; CDR2 reads FQGNSA. The CDR3 totals 14 residues.

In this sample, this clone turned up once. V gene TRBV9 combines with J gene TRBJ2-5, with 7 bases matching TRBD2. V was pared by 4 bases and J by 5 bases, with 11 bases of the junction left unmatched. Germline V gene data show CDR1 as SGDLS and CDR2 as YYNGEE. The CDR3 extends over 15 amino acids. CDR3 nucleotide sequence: TGTGCCAGCAGCCCTCGACTAGCCTCTTGGGAGACCCAGTACTTC. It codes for CASSPRLASWETQYF.

Here the CDR3 DNA reads TGTGCCAGCAGCTTAGGGACAGGAGGCGACACTGAAGCTTTCTTT. Protein: CASSLGTGGDTEAFF. The chain recombines TRBV11-3 with TRBJ1-1, with 7 bases fitting TRBD1. Looked up from germline, CDR1 is SGHNT and CDR2 is YENEEA. V gave up 1 base and J gave up 3 bases; unmatched junction bases: 5. CDR3 length equals 15 residues.

CDR3 region: CASRVRPYGYTF. For the CDR3, the DNA is TGTGCCAGCAGGGTCAGACCCTATGGCTACACCTTC. This chain joins TRBV28 and TRBJ1-2; D is unresolved. This CDR3 contains 12 residues. The V end was cut by 6 bases, the J end by 4 bases, with 9 bases between. Germline V gives CDR1 MDHEN, CDR2 SYDVKM.

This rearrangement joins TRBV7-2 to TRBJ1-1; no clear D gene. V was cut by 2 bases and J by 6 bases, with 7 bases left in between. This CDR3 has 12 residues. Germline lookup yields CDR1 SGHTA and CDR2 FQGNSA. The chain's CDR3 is CASSLRRAEAFF. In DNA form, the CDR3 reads TGTGCCAGCAGCTTAAGGCGGGCTGAAGCTTTCTTT.

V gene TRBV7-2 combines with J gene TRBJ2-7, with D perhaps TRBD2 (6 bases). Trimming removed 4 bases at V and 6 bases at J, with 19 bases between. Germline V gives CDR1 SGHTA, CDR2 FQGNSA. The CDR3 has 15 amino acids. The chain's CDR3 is CASSWSTAEGGEQYV. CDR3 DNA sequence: TGTGCCAGCAGCTGGTCGACAGCGGAGGGTGGCGAGCAGTACGTC.

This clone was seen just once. This CDR3 reads CASSPYGTANSPLHF. CDR3 DNA sequence: TGTGCCAGCTCACCATACGGGACAGCTAATTCACCCCTCCACTTT. J is TRBJ1-6 and V is TRBV18; 7 nucleotides align to TRBD1. The ends lost 2 bases at V and 6 bases at J; junction bases unmatched: 4. Germline CDR1 is KGHSH and CDR2 is LQKENI. The CDR3 contains 15 residues.

The CDR3 nucleotides read TGTGCCAGCAGTGAATTGAGGGGACAGGGGGCCCACGAGCAGTACTTC. This sequence encodes CASSELRGQGAHEQYF. The chain is built from TRBV2 and TRBJ2-7; 12 bases agree with TRBD1. This CDR3 is 16 amino acids long. The trim removed 2 bases at V and 5 bases at J, leaving 7 bases unmatched. The germline V gene has CDR1 SNHLY and CDR2 FYNNEI.

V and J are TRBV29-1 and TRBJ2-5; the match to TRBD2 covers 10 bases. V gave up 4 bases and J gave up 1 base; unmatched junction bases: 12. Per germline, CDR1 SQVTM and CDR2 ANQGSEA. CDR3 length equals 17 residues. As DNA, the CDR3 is TGCAGCGTTGTTGGCCTAGCGGGGGCTATCCGCCAAGAGACCCAGTACTTC. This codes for CSVVGLAGAIRQETQYF.

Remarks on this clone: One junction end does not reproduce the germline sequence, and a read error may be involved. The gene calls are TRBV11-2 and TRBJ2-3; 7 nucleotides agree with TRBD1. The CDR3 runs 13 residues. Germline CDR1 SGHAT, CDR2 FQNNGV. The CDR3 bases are TGTGCCAGCAGCTTAGATCTAAAAACAGGGGCCATTTTT. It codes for CASSLDLKTGAIF.

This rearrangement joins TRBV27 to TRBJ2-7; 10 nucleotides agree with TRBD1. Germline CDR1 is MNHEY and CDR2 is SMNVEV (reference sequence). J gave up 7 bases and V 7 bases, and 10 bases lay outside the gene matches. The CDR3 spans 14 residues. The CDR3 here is CASMGDRGHWEQYF. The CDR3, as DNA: TGTGCCAGCATGGGCGACAGGGGGCATTGGGAGCAGTACTTC.

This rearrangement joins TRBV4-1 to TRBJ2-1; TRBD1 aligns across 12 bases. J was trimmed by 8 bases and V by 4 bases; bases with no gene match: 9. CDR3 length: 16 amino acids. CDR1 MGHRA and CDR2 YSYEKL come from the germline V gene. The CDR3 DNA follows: TGCGCCAGCAGCCTGGCCGGGACAGGGGGCCTGGATGAGCAGTTCTTC. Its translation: CASSLAGTGGLDEQFF.

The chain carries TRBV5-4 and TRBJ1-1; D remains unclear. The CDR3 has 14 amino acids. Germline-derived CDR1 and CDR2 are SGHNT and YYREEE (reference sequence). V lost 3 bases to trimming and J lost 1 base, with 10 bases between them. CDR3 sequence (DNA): TGTGCCAGCAGCTCCGCAGGACGGAACACTGAAGCTTTCTTT. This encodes CASSSAGRNTEAFF.

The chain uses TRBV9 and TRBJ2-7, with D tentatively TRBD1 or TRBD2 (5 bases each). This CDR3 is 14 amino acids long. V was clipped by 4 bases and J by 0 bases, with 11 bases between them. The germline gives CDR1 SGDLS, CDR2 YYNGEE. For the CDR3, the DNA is TGTGCCAGCAGCCCCCGGGACGGCTCCTACGAGCAGTACTTC. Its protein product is CASSPRDGSYEQYF.

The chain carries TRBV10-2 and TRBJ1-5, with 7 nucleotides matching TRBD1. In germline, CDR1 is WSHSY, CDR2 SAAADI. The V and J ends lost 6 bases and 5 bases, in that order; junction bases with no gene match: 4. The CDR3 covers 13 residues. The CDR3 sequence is CASRGDRHQPQHF. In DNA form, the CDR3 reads TGCGCCAGCAGGGGGGACAGACATCAGCCCCAGCATTTT.

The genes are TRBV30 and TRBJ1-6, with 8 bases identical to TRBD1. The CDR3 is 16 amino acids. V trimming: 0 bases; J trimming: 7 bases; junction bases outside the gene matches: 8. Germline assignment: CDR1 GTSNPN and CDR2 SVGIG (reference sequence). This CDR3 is CAWSVLLRQGNSPLHF. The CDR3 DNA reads TGTGCCTGGAGTGTTCTTCTCCGACAGGGGAATTCACCCCTCCACTTT. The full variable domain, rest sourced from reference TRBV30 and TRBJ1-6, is SQTIHQWPATLVQPVGSPLSLECTVEGTSNPNLYWYRQAAGRGLQLLFYSVGIGQISSEVPQNLSASRPQDRQFILSSKKLLLSDSGFYLCAWSVLLRQGNSPLHFGNGTRLTVT.

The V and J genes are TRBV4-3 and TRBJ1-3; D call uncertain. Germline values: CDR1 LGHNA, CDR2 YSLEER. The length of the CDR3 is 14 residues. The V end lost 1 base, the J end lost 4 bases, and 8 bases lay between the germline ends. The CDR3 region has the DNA TGCGCCAGCAGCCAAGGCGATGACGGAAACACCATATATTTT. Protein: CASSQGDDGNTIYF.

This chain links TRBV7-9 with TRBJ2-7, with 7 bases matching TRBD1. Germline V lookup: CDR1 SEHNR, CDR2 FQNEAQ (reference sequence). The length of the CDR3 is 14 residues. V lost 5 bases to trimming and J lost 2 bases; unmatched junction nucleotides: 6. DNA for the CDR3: TGTGCCAGCAGCGCCCGGGACAGACCCTACGAGCAGTACTTC. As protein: CASSARDRPYEQYF. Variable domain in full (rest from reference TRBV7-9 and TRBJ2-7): DTGVSQNPRHKITKRGQNVTFRCDPISEHNRLYWYRQTLGQGPEFLTYFQNEAQLEKSRLLSDRFSAERPKGSFSTLEIQRTEQGDSAMYLCASSARDRPYEQYFGPGTRLTVT.

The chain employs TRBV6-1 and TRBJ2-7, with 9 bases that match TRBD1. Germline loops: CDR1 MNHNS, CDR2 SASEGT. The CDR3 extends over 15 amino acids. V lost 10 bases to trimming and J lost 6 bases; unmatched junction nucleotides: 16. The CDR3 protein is CATAREDRGLSEQYV. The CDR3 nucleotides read TGTGCCACCGCACGAGAGGACAGGGGCTTGTCCGAGCAGTACGTC.

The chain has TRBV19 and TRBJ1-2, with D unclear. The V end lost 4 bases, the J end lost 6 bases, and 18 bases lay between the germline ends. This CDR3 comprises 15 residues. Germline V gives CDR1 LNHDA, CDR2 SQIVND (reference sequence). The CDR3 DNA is TGTGCCAGTAGTACCCCAGGCCCTTGGGAAGATGGCTACACCTTC. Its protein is CASSTPGPWEDGYTF.

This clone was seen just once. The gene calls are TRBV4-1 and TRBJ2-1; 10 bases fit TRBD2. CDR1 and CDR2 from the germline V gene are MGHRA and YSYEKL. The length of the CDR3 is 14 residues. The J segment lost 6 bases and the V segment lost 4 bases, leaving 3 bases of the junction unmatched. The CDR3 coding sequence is TGCGCCAGCAGCCTAGAGCGGGAGGGCAATGAGCAGTTCTTC. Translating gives CASSLEREGNEQFF.

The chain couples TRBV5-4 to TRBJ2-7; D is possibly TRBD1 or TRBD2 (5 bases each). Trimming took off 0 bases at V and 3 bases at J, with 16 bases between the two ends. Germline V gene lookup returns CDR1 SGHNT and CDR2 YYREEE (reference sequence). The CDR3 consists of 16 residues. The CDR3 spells CASSLAGRLNFYEQYV. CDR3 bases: TGTGCCAGCAGCTTGGCGGGACGGTTAAACTTCTACGAGCAGTACGTC.

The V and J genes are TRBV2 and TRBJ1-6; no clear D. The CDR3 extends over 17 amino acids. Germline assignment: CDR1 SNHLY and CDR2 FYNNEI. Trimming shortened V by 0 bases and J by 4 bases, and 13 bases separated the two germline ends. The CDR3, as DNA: TGTGCCAGCAGTGAAGCAAGGAGGCAGAGGTATAATTCACCCCTCCACTTT. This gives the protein CASSEARRQRYNSPLHF. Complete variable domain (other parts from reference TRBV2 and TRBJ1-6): EPEVTQTPSHQVTQMGQEVILRCVPISNHLYFYWYRQILGQKVEFLVSFYNNEISEKSEIFDDQFSVERPDGSNFTLKIRSTKLEDSAMYFCASSEARRQRYNSPLHFGNGTRLTVT.

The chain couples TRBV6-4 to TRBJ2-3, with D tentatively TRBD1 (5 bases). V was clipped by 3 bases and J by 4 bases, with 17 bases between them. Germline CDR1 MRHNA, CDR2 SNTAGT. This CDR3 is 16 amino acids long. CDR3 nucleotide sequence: TGTGCCAGCAGTGAGTGGGGCGCGGCAGGGCCAGATACGCAGTATTTT. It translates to CASSEWGAAGPDTQYF.

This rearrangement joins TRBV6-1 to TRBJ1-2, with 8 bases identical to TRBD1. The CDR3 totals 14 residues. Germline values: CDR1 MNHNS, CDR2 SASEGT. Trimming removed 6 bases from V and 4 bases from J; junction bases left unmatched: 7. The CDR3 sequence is CASSMTGVAYGYTF. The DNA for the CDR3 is TGTGCCAGCAGCATGACAGGGGTGGCCTATGGCTACACCTTC.

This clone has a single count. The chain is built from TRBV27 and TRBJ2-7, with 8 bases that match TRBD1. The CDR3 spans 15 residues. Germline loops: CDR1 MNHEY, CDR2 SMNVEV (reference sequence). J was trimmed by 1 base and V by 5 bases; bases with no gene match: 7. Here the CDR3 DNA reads TGTGCCAGCAGTCTCACAGGGGGTCCGTCCTACGAGCAGTACTTC. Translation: CASSLTGGPSYEQYF.